These 24 T cell receptor beta chains came from one sample sequenced in a study of blood T cell repertoires in COVID-19. Clones were read by immunoSEQ multiplex PCR, and TCRdb kept only the in-frame ones, dropping some. This sample has 350,000 to 400,000 clones, with around 91% found just once. The sample consisted of peripheral blood. The receptor set was obtained from a man between 18 and 35 years old with active or convalescent COVID-19.

The chain has TRBV13 and TRBJ1-2; D is undetermined. Germline lookup yields CDR1 PRHDT and CDR2 FYEKMQ (reference sequence). The CDR3 extends over 13 amino acids. The V gene lost 8 bases and the J gene lost 2 bases, with 12 bases spanning the gap. The CDR3 DNA reads TGTGCCAGCCGGGGTCCTCTAAACTATGGCTACACCTTC. Amino acid sequence: CASRGPLNYGYTF.

The chain couples TRBV29-1 to TRBJ2-1; tentatively, D is TRBD2 (5 bases). Germline lookup yields CDR1 SQVTM and CDR2 ANQGSEA. V gave up 8 bases and J gave up 9 bases, with 20 bases separating them. There are 13 residues in the CDR3. As DNA, the CDR3 is TGCAGCCCCTATATCTGGGGTGAGGGTGAGCAGTTCTTC. Its protein product is CSPYIWGEGEQFF.

The chain combines TRBV28 with TRBJ1-5, with D possibly matching TRBD1 (6 bases). Germline CDR1 reads MDHEN; CDR2 reads SYDVKM. The CDR3 has 16 amino acids. V shed 1 base and J shed 0 bases, with 10 bases lying between them. The CDR3 spells CASSLLAGDSNQPQHF. CDR3 DNA sequence: TGTGCCAGCAGTTTATTGGCAGGGGATAGCAATCAGCCCCAGCATTTT.

The chain recombines TRBV27 with TRBJ1-6, with D unresolved. This CDR3 is built from 13 residues. Germline V gene data show CDR1 as MNHEY and CDR2 as SMNVEV (reference sequence). V was clipped by 0 bases and J by 8 bases, with 5 bases between them. As DNA, the CDR3 is TGTGCCAGCAGTTTATCACGGTATTCACCCCTCCACTTT. Its translation: CASSLSRYSPLHF.

This chain links TRBV6-6 with TRBJ2-7, with D possibly being TRBD1 (5 bases). This CDR3 region has 16 residues. The germline V gene encodes CDR1 MNHNY and CDR2 SVGAGI (reference sequence). With 3 bases removed from V and 0 bases from J, the gap between germline ends came to 15 bases. The CDR3 DNA sequence: TGTGCCAGCAGTTATTCATTTGACAGCAGCTCCTACGAGCAGTACTTC. This gives the protein CASSYSFDSSSYEQYF.

V gene TRBV5-6 combines with J gene TRBJ2-7; 8 bases match TRBD1. The CDR3 sequence is 14 residues long. With V trimmed by 7 bases and J by 5 bases, 11 bases remained unmatched. Germline V gene sequence: CDR1 SGHDT, CDR2 YYEEEE. The CDR3 reads CASGRTGSLHEQYF. CDR3 DNA sequence: TGTGCCAGCGGCCGGACAGGGTCCCTACACGAGCAGTACTTC.

This rearrangement joins TRBV7-3 to TRBJ1-1, with TRBD1 as a possible D gene (6 bases). This CDR3 has 15 amino acids. Trimming left V 0 bases short and J 0 bases short, with 8 bases between. Germline lookup yields CDR1 SGHTA and CDR2 FQGTGA. The DNA of the CDR3 is TGTGCCAGCAGCTTAACTGGGACAATGAACACTGAAGCTTTCTTT. It translates to CASSLTGTMNTEAFF. The entire variable domain, with the rest obtained from reference TRBV7-3 and TRBJ1-1, is as follows: GAGVSQTPSNKVTEKGKYVELRCDPISGHTALYWYRQSLGQGPEFLIYFQGTGAADDSGLPNDRFFAVRPEGSVSTLKIQRTERGDSAVYLCASSLTGTMNTEAFFGQGTRLTVV.

The CDR3 loop reads CASSQVAGWSMHTQYF. DNA for the CDR3: TGTGCCAGCAGCCAAGTAGCGGGGTGGAGTATGCATACGCAGTATTTT. The chain couples TRBV14 to TRBJ2-3, with TRBD2 matching over 8 bases. Per germline, CDR1 SGHDN and CDR2 FVKESK. V lost 1 base, J lost 7 bases, and 10 bases stayed unmatched. This CDR3 contains 16 residues.

This rearrangement joins TRBV4-1 to TRBJ1-1; TRBD1 aligns across 7 bases. V was clipped by 3 bases and J by 7 bases; unmatched bases: 2. The CDR3 is 12 amino acids. CDR1 is MGHRA, CDR2 YSYEKL, per germline. The CDR3 loop reads CASSHNRGEAFF. CDR3 DNA sequence: TGCGCCAGCAGCCATAACAGGGGTGAAGCTTTCTTT.

The chain links TRBV12-3 or TRBV12-4 to TRBJ1-5; unclear D gene. The CDR3 totals 13 residues. V lost 6 bases and J 4 bases, leaving 10 bases between the germline ends. The CDR3 DNA sequence: TGTGCCAGCAGCCCTACACAGAATCAGCCCCAGCATTTT. Its protein product is CASSPTQNQPQHF.

This rearrangement joins TRBV9 to TRBJ2-7; D is possibly TRBD1 (6 bases). The V gene lost 3 bases and the J gene lost 7 bases, with 17 bases spanning the gap. CDR3 length equals 14 residues. Germline V gives CDR1 SGDLS, CDR2 YYNGEE. This CDR3 reads CASSGDINPGEQYF. The CDR3 DNA follows: TGTGCCAGCAGCGGGGACATAAATCCTGGGGAGCAGTACTTC.

This clone was seen repeatedly, ten times or more. The chain uses TRBV28 and TRBJ1-2; 10 bases line up with TRBD1. The ends lost 7 bases at V and 8 bases at J; junction bases unmatched: 13. CDR1 is MDHEN, CDR2 SYDVKM, per germline. The CDR3 contains 15 residues. The CDR3 reads CASTDPGTGEIGYTF. CDR3 DNA sequence: TGTGCCAGCACCGACCCCGGGACAGGGGAGATCGGCTACACCTTC.

This rearrangement joins TRBV10-3 to TRBJ1-1; 8 bases are a match to TRBD1. Losses at the gene ends were 2 bases for V and 4 bases for J; bases not matched to a gene: 3. The CDR3 is made up of 14 amino acids. Per germline, CDR1 ENHRY and CDR2 SYGVKD. CDR3 in amino acids: CAISEQGAGTEAFF. In nucleotides, the CDR3 is TGTGCCATCAGTGAGCAGGGGGCCGGCACTGAAGCTTTCTTT.

The chain couples TRBV6-6 to TRBJ2-7, with TRBD2 matching over 13 bases. With 6 bases clipped from V and 1 base from J, the junction kept 3 bases outside the gene matches. Looked up from germline, CDR1 is MNHNY and CDR2 is SVGAGI (reference sequence). This CDR3 contains 15 residues. The CDR3 DNA reads as TGTGCCAGCAGCCAGACTAGCGGGGGGTCCTACGAGCAGTACTTC. Protein: CASSQTSGGSYEQYF.

V and J are TRBV18 and TRBJ1-4; no firm D call. V lost 2 bases, J lost 4 bases, and 11 bases lay in between. The CDR3 contains 15 residues. The germline CDR1 and CDR2 sequences are KGHSH and LQKENI. As DNA, the CDR3 is TGTGCCAGCTCACCAGGACTTGAGGATAATGAAAAACTGTTTTTT. It encodes CASSPGLEDNEKLFF.

The chain combines TRBV11-2 with TRBJ2-5, with 12 bases matching TRBD2. V dropped 5 bases and J dropped 5; count of bases not matched to a gene: 18. CDR3 length: 19 residues. CDR1 SGHAT and CDR2 FQNNGV come from the germline V gene. The CDR3 protein is CASSHRGSSLAGGGETQYF. In nucleotides, the CDR3 is TGTGCCAGCAGCCACCGTGGTTCCAGCCTAGCGGGAGGGGGTGAGACCCAGTACTTC.

The chain couples TRBV19 to TRBJ2-1; 7 nucleotides agree with TRBD1. There are 14 residues in the CDR3. Trimming cost V 4 bases and J 4 bases; bases outside gene matches: 4. In germline, CDR1 is LNHDA, CDR2 SQIVND (reference sequence). This chain's CDR3 is CASSTGTEYNEQFF. The DNA of the CDR3 is TGTGCCAGTAGTACCGGGACAGAGTACAATGAGCAGTTCTTC.

This chain connects TRBV7-6 to TRBJ2-7; no clear D. The germline V and J ends were trimmed by 1 base and 1 base, with 5 bases remaining between them. The length of the CDR3 is 13 residues. Germline lookup yields CDR1 SGHVS and CDR2 FNYEAQ. DNA of the CDR3: TGTGCCAGCAGCTTAGGAGAGTCCTACGAGCAGTACTTC. It is translated as CASSLGESYEQYF.

This chain uses TRBV27 with TRBJ1-2, with D possibly matching TRBD1 (5 bases). V lost 4 bases to trimming and J lost 0 bases, with 9 bases between them. CDR1 is MNHEY, CDR2 SMNVEV, per germline (reference sequence). The CDR3 covers 14 residues. CDR3 coding DNA: TGTGCCAGCAGTTCCGGGGGGGCTAACTATGGCTACACCTTC. It encodes CASSSGGANYGYTF.

About this clone itself: A junction end diverges from the germline sequence, so it may reflect a read error. This sequence joins TRBV7-2 and TRBJ1-5; 7 bases fit TRBD1. The CDR3 length is 12 residues. Germline-derived CDR1 and CDR2 are SGHTA and FQGNSA. The CDR3 sequence is CASSLNAGQPLF. CDR3 sequence (DNA): TGTGCCAGCAGCTTAAACGCGGGACAGCCCCTTTTT.

This chain connects TRBV5-1 to TRBJ2-7; 9 nucleotides agree with TRBD1. The trim removed 8 bases at V and 2 bases at J, leaving 8 bases unmatched. The CDR3 runs 14 residues. Germline V lookup: CDR1 SGHRS, CDR2 YFSETQ. The CDR3 sequence is CASRIGDRAYEQYF. For the CDR3, the DNA is TGCGCCAGTAGAATCGGGGACAGGGCCTACGAGCAGTACTTC. The variable domain in full, completed from reference TRBV5-1 and TRBJ2-7, reads KAGVTQTPRYLIKTRGQQVTLSCSPISGHRSVSWYQQTPGQGLQFLFEYFSETQRNKGNFPGRFSGRQFSNSRSEMNVSTLELGDSALYLCASRIGDRAYEQYFGPGTRLTVT.

The chain uses TRBV28 and TRBJ1-1; tentatively, D is TRBD1 (6 bases). The CDR3 loop spans 16 amino acids. V was clipped by 4 bases and J by 1 base, with 16 bases between them. The germline CDR1 and CDR2 sequences are MDHEN and SYDVKM. The CDR3 spells CASSSEGVVPNTEAFF. CDR3 coding DNA: TGTGCCAGCAGTTCCGAGGGGGTAGTCCCGAACACTGAAGCTTTCTTT.

The gene calls are TRBV12-3 or TRBV12-4 and TRBJ1-2; D might be TRBD1 (6 bases). The V gene lost 5 bases and the J gene lost 6 bases, with 10 bases spanning the gap. CDR3 size: 12 residues. CDR3 in DNA: TGTGCCAGCAGTCCGCGACAGGATGGCTACACCTTC. Translation gives CASSPRQDGYTF.

The sample holds one count of this clone. In nucleotides, the CDR3 is TGTGCCAGCAGTTACCAGAATAGCAATCAGCCCCAGCATTTT. This translates into CASSYQNSNQPQHF. V and J are TRBV6-2 or TRBV6-3 and TRBJ1-5; no clear D gene. V was trimmed by 2 bases and J by 0 bases, leaving 5 bases between them. Looked up from germline, CDR1 is MNHEY and CDR2 is SVGEGT. The CDR3 sequence is 14 residues long.